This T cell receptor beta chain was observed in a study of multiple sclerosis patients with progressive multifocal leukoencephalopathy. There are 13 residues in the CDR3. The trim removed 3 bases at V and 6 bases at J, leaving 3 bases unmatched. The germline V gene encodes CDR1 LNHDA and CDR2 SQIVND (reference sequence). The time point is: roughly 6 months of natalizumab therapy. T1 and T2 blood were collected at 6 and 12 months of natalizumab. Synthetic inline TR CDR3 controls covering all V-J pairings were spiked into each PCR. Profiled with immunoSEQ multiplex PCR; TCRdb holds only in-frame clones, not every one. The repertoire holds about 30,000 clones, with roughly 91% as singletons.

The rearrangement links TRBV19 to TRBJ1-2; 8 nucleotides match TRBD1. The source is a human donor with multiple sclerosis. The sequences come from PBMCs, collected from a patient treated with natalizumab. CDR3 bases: TGTGCCAGTAGTATGGACAGGGTGGATGGCTACACCTTC. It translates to CASSMDRVDGYTF.